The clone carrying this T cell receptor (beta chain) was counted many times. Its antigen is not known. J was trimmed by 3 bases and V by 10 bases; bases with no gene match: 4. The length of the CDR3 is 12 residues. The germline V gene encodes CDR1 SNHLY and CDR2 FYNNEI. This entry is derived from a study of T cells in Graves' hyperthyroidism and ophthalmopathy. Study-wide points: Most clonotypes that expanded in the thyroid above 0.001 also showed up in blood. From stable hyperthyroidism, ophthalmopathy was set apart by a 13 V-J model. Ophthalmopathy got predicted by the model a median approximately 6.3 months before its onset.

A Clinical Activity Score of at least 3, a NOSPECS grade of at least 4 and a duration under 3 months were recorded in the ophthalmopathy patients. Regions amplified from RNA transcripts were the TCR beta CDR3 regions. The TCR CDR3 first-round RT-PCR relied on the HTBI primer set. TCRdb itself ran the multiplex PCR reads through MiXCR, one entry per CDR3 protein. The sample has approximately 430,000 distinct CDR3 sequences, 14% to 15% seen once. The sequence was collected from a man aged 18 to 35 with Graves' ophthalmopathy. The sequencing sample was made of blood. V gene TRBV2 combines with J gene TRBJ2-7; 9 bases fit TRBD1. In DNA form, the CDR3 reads TGTGCCAACAGGGGGCTAGACTACGAGCAGTACTTC. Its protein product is CANRGLDYEQYF.